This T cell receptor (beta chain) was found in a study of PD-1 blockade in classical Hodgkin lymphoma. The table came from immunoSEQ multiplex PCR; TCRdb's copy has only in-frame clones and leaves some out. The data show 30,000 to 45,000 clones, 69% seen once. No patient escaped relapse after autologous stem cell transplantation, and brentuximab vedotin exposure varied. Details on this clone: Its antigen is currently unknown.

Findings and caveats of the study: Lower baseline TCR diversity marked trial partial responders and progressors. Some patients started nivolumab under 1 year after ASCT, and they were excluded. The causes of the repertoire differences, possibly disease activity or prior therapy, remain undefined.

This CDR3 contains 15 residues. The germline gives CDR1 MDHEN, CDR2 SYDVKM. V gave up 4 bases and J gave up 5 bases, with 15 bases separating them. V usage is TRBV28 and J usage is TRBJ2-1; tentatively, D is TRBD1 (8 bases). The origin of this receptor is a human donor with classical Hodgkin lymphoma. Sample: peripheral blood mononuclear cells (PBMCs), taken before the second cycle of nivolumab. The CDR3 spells CASSSPTGGDNEQFF. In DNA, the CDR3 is TGTGCCAGCAGTTCTCCCACAGGGGGGGACAATGAGCAGTTCTTC.